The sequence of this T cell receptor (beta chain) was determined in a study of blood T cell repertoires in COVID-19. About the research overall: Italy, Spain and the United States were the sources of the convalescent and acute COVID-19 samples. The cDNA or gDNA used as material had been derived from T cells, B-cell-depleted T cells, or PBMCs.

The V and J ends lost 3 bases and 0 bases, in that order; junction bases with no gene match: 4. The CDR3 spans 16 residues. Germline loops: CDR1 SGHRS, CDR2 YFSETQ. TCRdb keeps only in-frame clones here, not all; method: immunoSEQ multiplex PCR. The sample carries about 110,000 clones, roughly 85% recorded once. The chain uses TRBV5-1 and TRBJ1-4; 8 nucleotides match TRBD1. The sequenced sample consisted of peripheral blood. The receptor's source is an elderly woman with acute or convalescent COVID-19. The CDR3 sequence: CASSSGGRSTNEKLFF. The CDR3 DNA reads TGCGCCAGCAGCTCAGGGGGCCGCTCAACTAATGAAAAACTGTTTTTT.